This T cell receptor (beta chain) emerged from a study of blood T cell repertoires in COVID-19. The CDR3 length is 13 residues. Looked up from germline, CDR1 is SGHTA and CDR2 is FQGTGA. V was clipped by 4 bases and J by 6 bases, with 12 bases between them. The repertoire was sequenced with immunoSEQ multiplex PCR; TCRdb's copy has only in-frame clones and lacks some. The data contain approximately 330,000 clones, roughly 87% of them seen just once; the ten biggest clones take up approximately 10%. The chain links TRBV7-3 to TRBJ1-2; tentative D call: TRBD1 (5 bases). This TCR came from a young man with COVID-19, enrolled during active disease. The specimen was peripheral blood. CDR3 amino acids: CASSYPGGNGYTF. The CDR3 DNA is TGTGCCAGCAGCTATCCCGGGGGGAATGGCTACACCTTC.